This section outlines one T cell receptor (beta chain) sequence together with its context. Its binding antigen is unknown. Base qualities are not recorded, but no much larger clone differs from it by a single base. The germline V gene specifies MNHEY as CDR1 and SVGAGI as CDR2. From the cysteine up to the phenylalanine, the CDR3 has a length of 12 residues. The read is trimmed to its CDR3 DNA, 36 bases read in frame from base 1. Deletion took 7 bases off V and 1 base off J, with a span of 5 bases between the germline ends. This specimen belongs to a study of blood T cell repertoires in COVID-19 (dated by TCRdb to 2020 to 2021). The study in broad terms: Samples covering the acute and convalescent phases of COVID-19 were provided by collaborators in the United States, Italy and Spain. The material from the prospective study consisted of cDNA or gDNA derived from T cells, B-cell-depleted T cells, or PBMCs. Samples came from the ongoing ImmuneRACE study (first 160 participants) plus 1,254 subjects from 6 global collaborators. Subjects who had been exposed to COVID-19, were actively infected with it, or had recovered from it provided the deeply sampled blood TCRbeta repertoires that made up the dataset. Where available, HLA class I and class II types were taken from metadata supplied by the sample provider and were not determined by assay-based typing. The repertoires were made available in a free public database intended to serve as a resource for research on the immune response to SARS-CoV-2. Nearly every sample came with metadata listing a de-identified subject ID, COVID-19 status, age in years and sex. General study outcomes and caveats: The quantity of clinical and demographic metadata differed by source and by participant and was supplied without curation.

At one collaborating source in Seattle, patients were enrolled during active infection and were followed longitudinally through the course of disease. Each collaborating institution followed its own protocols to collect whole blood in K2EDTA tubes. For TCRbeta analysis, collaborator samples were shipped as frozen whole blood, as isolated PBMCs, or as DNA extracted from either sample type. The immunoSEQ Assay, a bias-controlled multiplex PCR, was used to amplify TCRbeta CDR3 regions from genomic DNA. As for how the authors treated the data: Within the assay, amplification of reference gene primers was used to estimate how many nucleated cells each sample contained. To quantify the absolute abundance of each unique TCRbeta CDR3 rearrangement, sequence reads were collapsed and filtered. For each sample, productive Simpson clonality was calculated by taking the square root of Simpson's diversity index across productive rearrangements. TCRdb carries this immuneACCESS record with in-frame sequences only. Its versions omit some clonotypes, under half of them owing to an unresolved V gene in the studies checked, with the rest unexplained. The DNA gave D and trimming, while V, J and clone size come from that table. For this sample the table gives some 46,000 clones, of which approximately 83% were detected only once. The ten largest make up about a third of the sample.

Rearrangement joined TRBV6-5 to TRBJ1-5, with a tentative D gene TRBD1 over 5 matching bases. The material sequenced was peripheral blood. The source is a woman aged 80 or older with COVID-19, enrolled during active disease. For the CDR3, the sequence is CASKGSNQPQHF. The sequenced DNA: TGTGCCAGCAAGGGGAGCAATCAGCCCCAGCATTTT.